One T cell receptor (beta chain) is described in this entry. Mismatch with germline at one junction end may stem from a read error. As the template, RNA transcripts were used to amplify TCR beta CDR3 regions. Scientists carried out first-round RT-PCR using HTBI primers and then a second-round multiplex PCR. MiXCR was run by TCRdb on the multiplex PCR reads, yielding one entry per CDR3 protein. The table includes over a million distinct CDR3 sequences, around a third detected once. These data are taken from a study of Graves' ophthalmopathy and Graves' hyperthyroidism. Germline loops: CDR1 ENHRY, CDR2 SYGVKD. The CDR3 consists of 18 residues.

The sample consisted of peripheral blood or thyroid tissue (not recorded which). The sequence was obtained from an adult man with Graves' hyperthyroidism. This chain connects TRBV10-3 to TRBJ1-1; a weak D match, TRBD1 (5 bases). CDR3 region: CASSLGTGVGPRDTEAFF. The CDR3 DNA reads as TGTGCCAGCAGTTTAGGGACTGGAGTGGGGCCCAGAGACACTGAAGCTTTCTTT.